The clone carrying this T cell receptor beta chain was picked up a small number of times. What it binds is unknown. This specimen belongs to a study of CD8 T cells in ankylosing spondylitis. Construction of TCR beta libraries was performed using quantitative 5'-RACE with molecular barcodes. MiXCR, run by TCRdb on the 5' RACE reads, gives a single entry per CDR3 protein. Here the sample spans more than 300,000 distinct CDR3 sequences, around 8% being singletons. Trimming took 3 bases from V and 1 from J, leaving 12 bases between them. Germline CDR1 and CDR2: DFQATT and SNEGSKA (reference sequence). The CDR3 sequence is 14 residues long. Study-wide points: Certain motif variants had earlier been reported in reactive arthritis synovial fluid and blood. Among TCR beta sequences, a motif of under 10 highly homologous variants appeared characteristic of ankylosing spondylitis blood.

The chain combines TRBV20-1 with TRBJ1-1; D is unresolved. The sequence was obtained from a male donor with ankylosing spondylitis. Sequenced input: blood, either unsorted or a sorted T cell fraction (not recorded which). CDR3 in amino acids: CSASLGIGNTEAFF. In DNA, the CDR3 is TGCAGTGCTAGTCTTGGGATAGGGAACACTGAAGCTTTCTTT.